A single sample is the source of the 25 T cell receptor beta chains below, sequenced in a study of blood T cell repertoires in COVID-19. Assay used: immunoSEQ multiplex PCR; TCRdb lists only in-frame clones, some missing. The sample shows a few hundred thousand clones, 85% of them seen only once. Source material: peripheral blood. The source of these receptors is a woman aged 18-29 years with acute or convalescent COVID-19.

The gene calls are TRBV21-1 and TRBJ2-2; no check of the table's D call, TRBD1, against the DNA was made. TRBV21-1 is assigned pseudogene status. CDR3 length: 12 amino acids. CDR3 sequence: CASGTSPGELFF. CDR3 nucleotides: TGTGCCAGCGGGACAAGCCCCGGGGAGCTGTTTTTT.

The V gene is TRBV5-6, the J gene TRBJ1-1; the D gene is possibly TRBD1 (6 bases). CDR1 SGHDT and CDR2 YYEEEE come from the germline V gene. The CDR3 contains 18 residues. Trimming took 0 bases from V and 1 from J, leaving 19 bases between them. CDR3 in DNA: TGTGCCAGCAGCTTGGCCTCGGCAGGGGTTTGGGAGAACACTGAAGCTTTCTTT. It translates to CASSLASAGVWENTEAFF.

The V call is TRBV30, the J call TRBJ1-3; D is possibly TRBD1 (5 bases). The length of the CDR3 is 14 residues. Trimming cost V 2 bases and J 0 bases, with 8 bases left between them. Germline V gene data show CDR1 as GTSNPN and CDR2 as SVGIG (reference sequence). CDR3 sequence reads: CAWSLDSSGNTIYF. The CDR3 region has the DNA TGTGCCTGGAGTCTTGACAGCTCTGGAAACACCATATATTTT.

V and J are TRBV9 and TRBJ2-5, with D possibly being TRBD1 (6 bases). Germline V gene data show CDR1 as SGDLS and CDR2 as YYNGEE. The CDR3 length is 15 residues. V was pared by 0 bases and J by 5 bases, with 14 bases between. The CDR3 DNA reads TGTGCCAGCAGCGTAGGATGGACAGACCGGGAGACCCAGTACTTC. Translation: CASSVGWTDRETQYF.

This clone was counted only a few times. This rearrangement joins TRBV24-1 to TRBJ2-7; D might be TRBD1 (6 bases). CDR1 KGHDR and CDR2 SFDVKD come from the germline V gene. The CDR3 runs 12 residues. V was pared by 9 bases and J by 5 bases, with 13 bases between. CDR3 residues: CATARGSDEQYF. The CDR3 DNA sequence: TGTGCCACCGCCAGGGGCTCGGACGAGCAGTACTTC.

The CDR3: CASAGTGANNEQFF. DNA of the CDR3: TGCGCCAGCGCCGGGACAGGGGCCAACAATGAGCAGTTCTTC. The V and J genes are TRBV5-1 and TRBJ2-1, with 10 bases aligning to TRBD1. CDR1 and CDR2 from the germline V gene are SGHRS and YFSETQ. This CDR3 has 14 amino acids. The junction had 6 bases not matched to a gene; V was cut back by 7 bases and J by 5 bases.

The chain recombines TRBV27 with TRBJ2-6; the D is unclear. The CDR3 consists of 15 residues. Looked up from germline, CDR1 is MNHEY and CDR2 is SMNVEV (reference sequence). Trimming removed 6 bases at V and 0 bases at J, with 9 bases between. The CDR3 spells CASRPDISGANVLTF. DNA of the CDR3: TGTGCCAGCAGACCCGACATCTCTGGGGCCAACGTCCTGACTTTC.

The rearrangement links TRBV6-1 to TRBJ1-2, with a tentative D call TRBD1 (5 bases). Trimming took 1 base from V and 4 from J, leaving 10 bases between them. The CDR3 is 14 residues long. From germline, CDR1 is MNHNS and CDR2 SASEGT. DNA for the CDR3: TGTGCCAGCAGTGAAGAGACAGCAGCCTATGGCTACACCTTC. Its protein is CASSEETAAYGYTF.

This sequence joins TRBV12-2 and TRBJ2-7; the D call in the table, TRBD1, was not verified against the DNA. TRBV12-2 is marked as a pseudogene. The CDR3 consists of 17 residues. The CDR3 is CASRLPTPDRNLYEQYF. As DNA, the CDR3 is TGTGCAAGTCGCTTACCTACGCCGGACAGGAACTTATACGAGCAGTACTTC.

This rearrangement joins TRBV7-9 to TRBJ1-1, with no clear D. Trimming stripped 3 bases from V and 1 base from J, with 9 bases between. Germline assignment: CDR1 SEHNR and CDR2 FQNEAQ (reference sequence). This CDR3 comprises 14 residues. DNA for the CDR3: TGTGCCAGCAGCTTTGGTACACAGAACACTGAAGCTTTCTTT. Translated, it gives CASSFGTQNTEAFF. Based on the CDR3 plus reference TRBV7-9 and TRBJ1-1, the full variable domain is DTGVSQNPRHKITKRGQNVTFRCDPISEHNRLYWYRQTLGQGPEFLTYFQNEAQLEKSRLLSDRFSAERPKGSFSTLEIQRTEQGDSAMYLCASSFGTQNTEAFFGQGTRLTVV.

The table lists this clone with many counts. The chain recombines TRBV27 with TRBJ1-6, with TRBD1 identical over 12 bases. Trimming removed 6 bases from V and 5 bases from J; junction bases left unmatched: 8. Germline V gene sequence: CDR1 MNHEY, CDR2 SMNVEV (reference sequence). There are 17 residues in the CDR3. CDR3: CASSPRDRGLNNSPLHF. Written as DNA, the CDR3 is TGTGCCAGCAGCCCCCGGGACAGGGGGCTAAATAATTCACCCCTCCACTTT.

Only one count was recorded for this clone. This rearrangement joins TRBV2 to TRBJ1-4; perhaps TRBD1 as D (5 bases). Germline V lookup: CDR1 SNHLY, CDR2 FYNNEI. With 1 base removed from V and 8 bases from J, the gap between germline ends came to 8 bases. This CDR3 is built from 13 residues. CDR3 bases: TGTGCCAGCAGTGAAGGGAGGGGAGAAAAACTGTTTTTT. As protein: CASSEGRGEKLFF.

This clone turned up a few times. The rearrangement joins TRBV11-2 to TRBJ2-4, with D tentatively TRBD2 (6 bases). Trimming cost V 5 bases and J 6 bases, with 17 bases left between them. The germline CDR1 and CDR2 sequences are SGHAT and FQNNGV. The CDR3 sequence is 15 residues long. The CDR3 reads CASSDLGEARNIQYF. CDR3 nucleotide sequence: TGTGCCAGCAGCGACTTGGGGGAGGCGAGAAACATTCAGTACTTC.

This clone occurred once. Other DNA sequences in the same sample also yield this CDR3. V and J are TRBV19 and TRBJ2-7, with 9 nucleotides matching TRBD1. This CDR3 is 13 amino acids long. V was clipped by 3 bases and J by 5 bases; unmatched bases: 2. Germline V CDR1 and CDR2: LNHDA, SQIVND (reference sequence). DNA for the CDR3: TGTGCCAGTAGTATCTGGACAGGGGACGAGCAGTACTTC. It yields the protein CASSIWTGDEQYF.

With respect to this clone: The junction differs from germline at one of its ends, possibly a read error. The chain uses TRBV7-2 and TRBJ2-1; tentative D call: TRBD1 (5 bases). The CDR3 runs to 15 residues. Germline assignment: CDR1 SGHTA and CDR2 FQGNSA. The CDR3 protein is CASRLGAFVYNEQFF. In DNA, the CDR3 is TGTGCCAGCAGATTAGGGGCCTTTGTCTACAATGAGCAGTTCTTC. Combining the CDR3 with reference TRBV7-2 and TRBJ2-1 gives the whole variable domain GAGVSQSPSNKVTEKGKDVELRCDPISGHTALYWYRQSLGQGLEFLIYFQGNSAPDKSGLPSDRFSAERTGGSVSTLTIQRTQQEDSAVYLCASRLGAFVYNEQFFGPGTRLTVL.

The chain carries TRBV19 and TRBJ1-3; a possible D gene is TRBD1 (5 bases). Between the trimmed V and J ends, which lost 5 bases and 0 bases, there was a span of 11 bases. Germline V gene data show CDR1 as LNHDA and CDR2 as SQIVND (reference sequence). The CDR3 contains 15 residues. CDR3 residues: CASSPLTDSGNTIYF. The CDR3, as DNA: TGTGCCAGTAGTCCGCTGACAGACTCTGGAAACACCATATATTTT.

J is TRBJ1-2 and V is TRBV7-9, with 7 bases identical to TRBD1. CDR1 is SEHNR, CDR2 FQNEAQ, per germline (reference sequence). The CDR3 extends over 15 amino acids. Losses at the gene ends were 3 bases for V and 4 bases for J; bases not matched to a gene: 8. This CDR3 reads CASSLGGTVLYGYTF. DNA for the CDR3: TGTGCCAGCAGCTTGGGCGGGACAGTTCTCTATGGCTACACCTTC.

This chain uses TRBV12-5 with TRBJ2-3, with 7 bases lining up with TRBD1. This CDR3 contains 13 residues. V lost 4 bases and J lost 4; bases outside the gene matches: 2. Germline CDR1 is LGHNT and CDR2 is FRNRAP. The CDR3 coding sequence is TGTGCTAGTGGTTCGGGACAGCCAGATACGCAGTATTTT. Amino acid sequence: CASGSGQPDTQYF.

CDR3 sequence (DNA): TGTGCCAGCAGTGAAGCCAATCCCTACGAGCAGTACTTC. It is translated as CASSEANPYEQYF. V and J are TRBV6-1 and TRBJ2-7, with D unclear. The ends were cut back, 0 bases at V and 2 bases at J, with 5 bases in the middle. Per the germline V gene, CDR1 is MNHNS and CDR2 is SASEGT. CDR3 size: 13 residues.

The chain has TRBV28 and TRBJ2-3, with 11 bases lining up with TRBD2. V lost 3 bases, J lost 3 bases, and 5 bases stayed unmatched. CDR3 length: 16 residues. The germline gives CDR1 MDHEN, CDR2 SYDVKM. The CDR3 nucleotides are TGTGCCAGCAGTTTGTGGACTAGCGGGCAAACAGATACGCAGTATTTT. It codes for CASSLWTSGQTDTQYF. Full variable domain (rest looked up from reference TRBV28 and TRBJ2-3): DVKVTQSSRYLVKRTGEKVFLECVQDMDHENMFWYRQDPGLGLRLIYFSYDVKMKEKGDIPEGYSVSREKKERFSLILESASTNQTSMYLCASSLWTSGQTDTQYFGPGTRLTVL.

This clone was seen only a few times. This chain connects TRBV25-1 to TRBJ1-4; 12 bases fit TRBD1. CDR1 MGHDK and CDR2 SYGVNS come from the germline V gene. The CDR3 sequence is 15 residues long. V lost 1 base and J lost 8; bases outside the gene matches: 2. CDR3 residues: CASSELGTGGEKLFF. The CDR3 DNA reads as TGTGCCAGCAGTGAATTGGGGACAGGGGGCGAAAAACTGTTTTTT. The whole variable domain, remainder taken from reference TRBV25-1 and TRBJ1-4, is EADIYQTPRYLVIGTGKKITLECSQTMGHDKMYWYQQDPGMELHLIHYSYGVNSTEKGDLSSESTVSRIRTEHFPLTLESARPSHTSQYLCASSELGTGGEKLFFGSGTQLSVL.

This clone was detected only a few times. The gene calls are TRBV19 and TRBJ2-1; tentatively, D is TRBD1 (6 bases). The germline V gene has CDR1 LNHDA and CDR2 SQIVND (reference sequence). The V end was cut by 5 bases, the J end by 8 bases, with 13 bases between. The CDR3 sequence is 13 residues long. The chain's CDR3 is CASSPTGSDEQFF. The CDR3 nucleotides read TGTGCCAGTAGTCCGACAGGATCGGATGAGCAGTTCTTC.

The rearrangement joins TRBV29-1 to TRBJ2-1; D possibly corresponds to TRBD2 (5 bases). Looked up from germline, CDR1 is SQVTM and CDR2 is ANQGSEA. Trimming took off 2 bases at V and 0 bases at J, with 20 bases between the two ends. The CDR3 length is 18 residues. The CDR3 here is CSVEPFLGVGSSYNEQFF. CDR3 nucleotides: TGCAGCGTTGAACCATTTTTGGGAGTTGGGAGCTCCTACAATGAGCAGTTCTTC.

The chain combines TRBV5-1 with TRBJ2-7; TRBD2 agrees at 11 bases. Per germline, CDR1 SGHRS and CDR2 YFSETQ. V was pared by 6 bases and J by 4 bases, with 9 bases of the junction left unmatched. The CDR3 extends over 15 amino acids. Here the CDR3 DNA reads TGCGCCAGCAAGATTGAGGCTAGCGGGAGGTACGAGCAGTACTTC. As protein: CASKIEASGRYEQYF. The whole variable domain, remainder taken from reference TRBV5-1 and TRBJ2-7, is KAGVTQTPRYLIKTRGQQVTLSCSPISGHRSVSWYQQTPGQGLQFLFEYFSETQRNKGNFPGRFSGRQFSNSRSEMNVSTLELGDSALYLCASKIEASGRYEQYFGPGTRLTVT.

The genes are TRBV30 and TRBJ1-1, with D possibly TRBD1 on 5 matching bases. Germline values: CDR1 GTSNPN, CDR2 SVGIG (reference sequence). CDR3 size: 12 residues. V was clipped by 5 bases and J by 5 bases, with 12 bases between them. The CDR3 loop reads CAWGTIGTEAFF. DNA for the CDR3: TGTGCCTGGGGGACTATAGGGACTGAAGCTTTCTTT.